This T cell receptor beta chain was sequenced in a study of blood T cell repertoires in COVID-19. TCRdb's copy holds only in-frame clones and misses some; the assay was immunoSEQ multiplex PCR. The table shows 150,000 to 200,000 clones, with approximately 80% occurring only once. CDR1 and CDR2 from the germline V gene are SGHTA and FQGTGA. The V segment lost 2 bases and the J segment 7 bases; nucleotides outside the gene matches: 16. This CDR3 has 18 amino acids. Clinical histories supplied by participants themselves formed the basis of cohort assignment. Donors of Cohort 3 who recovered were those that had two negative PCRs, clearance, or symptom resolution.

V is TRBV7-3 and J is TRBJ2-1, with 8 positions matching TRBD1. Sequenced: PBMCs or T cells enriched from blood (not recorded which). The receptor was isolated from a man aged 50 or older who had recovered from COVID-19. CDR3 sequence: CASSLSFAAGGLRNEQFF. The CDR3 coding sequence is TGTGCCAGCAGCTTATCTTTTGCGGCAGGGGGCTTGAGGAATGAGCAGTTCTTC.